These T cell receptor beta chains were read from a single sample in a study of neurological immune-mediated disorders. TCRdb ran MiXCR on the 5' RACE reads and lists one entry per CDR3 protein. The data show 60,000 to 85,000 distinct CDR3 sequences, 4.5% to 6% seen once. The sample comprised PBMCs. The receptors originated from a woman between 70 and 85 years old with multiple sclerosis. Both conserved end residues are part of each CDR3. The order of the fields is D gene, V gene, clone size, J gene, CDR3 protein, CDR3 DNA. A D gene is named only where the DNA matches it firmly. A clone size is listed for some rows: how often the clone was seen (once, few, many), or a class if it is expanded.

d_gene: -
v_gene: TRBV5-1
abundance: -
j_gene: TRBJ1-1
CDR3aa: CASSSTGMNTEAFF
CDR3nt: TGCGCCAGCAGCTCCACAGGGATGAACACTGAAGCTTTCTTT

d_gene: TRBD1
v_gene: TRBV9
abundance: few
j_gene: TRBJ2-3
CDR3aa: CASSLGPGTAYSTDTQYF
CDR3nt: TGTGCCAGCAGCCTAGGGCCCGGGACAGCCTATAGCACAGATACGCAGTATTTT

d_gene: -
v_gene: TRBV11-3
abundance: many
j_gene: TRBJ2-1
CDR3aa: CASSSFDGTYNEQFF
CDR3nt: TGTGCCAGCAGCTCTTTTGACGGGACCTACAATGAGCAGTTCTTC

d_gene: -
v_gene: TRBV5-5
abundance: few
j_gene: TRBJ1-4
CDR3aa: CASSLMAAANEKLFF
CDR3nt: TGTGCCAGCAGCTTGATGGCAGCAGCTAACGAAAAACTGTTTTTT

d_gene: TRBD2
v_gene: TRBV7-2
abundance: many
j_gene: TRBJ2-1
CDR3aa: CASSFRTSGSFGSYNEQFF
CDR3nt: TGTGCCAGCAGCTTCCGGACTAGCGGGAGCTTCGGCTCCTACAATGAGCAGTTCTTC

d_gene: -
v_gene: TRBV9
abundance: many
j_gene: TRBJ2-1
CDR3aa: CASSVESLEGTNEQFF
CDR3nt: TGTGCCAGCAGCGTAGAGAGTCTAGAAGGGACCAATGAGCAGTTCTTC

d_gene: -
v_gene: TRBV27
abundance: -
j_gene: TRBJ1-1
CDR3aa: CASSPRATTEAFF
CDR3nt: TGTGCCAGCAGTCCCCGAGCAACCACTGAAGCTTTCTTT

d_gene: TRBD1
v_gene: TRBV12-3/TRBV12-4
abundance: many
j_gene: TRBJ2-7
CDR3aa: CASTPGQKAYEQYF
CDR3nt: TGTGCCAGCACCCCGGGACAGAAAGCCTACGAGCAGTACTTC

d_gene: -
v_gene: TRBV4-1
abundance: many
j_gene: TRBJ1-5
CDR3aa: CASSQSRGRAQPQHF
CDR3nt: TGCGCCAGCAGCCAAAGTAGGGGGAGGGCCCAGCCCCAGCATTTT

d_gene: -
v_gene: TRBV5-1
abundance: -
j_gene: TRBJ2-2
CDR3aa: CASSLGTNSLEPGELFF
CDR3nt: TGCGCCAGCAGCTTGGGGACAAACAGCCTAGAACCCGGGGAGCTGTTTTTT

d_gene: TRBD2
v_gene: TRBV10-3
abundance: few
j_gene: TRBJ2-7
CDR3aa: CAIRDTGTSGSEQYF
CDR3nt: TGTGCCATCAGGGACACAGGGACTAGCGGGAGCGAGCAGTACTTC

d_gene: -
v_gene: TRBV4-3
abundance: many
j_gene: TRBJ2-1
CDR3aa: CASSQGVAYNEQFF
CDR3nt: TGCGCCAGCAGCCAAGGGGTAGCATACAATGAGCAGTTCTTC

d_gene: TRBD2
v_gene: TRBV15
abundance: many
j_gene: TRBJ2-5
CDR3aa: CATSRDGGGLAGETQYF
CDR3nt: TGTGCCACCAGCAGAGATGGGGGAGGACTAGCGGGAGAGACCCAGTACTTC

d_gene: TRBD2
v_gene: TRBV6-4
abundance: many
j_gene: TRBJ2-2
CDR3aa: CASSRLAESNTGELFF
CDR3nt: TGTGCCAGCAGCCGACTAGCGGAGTCCAACACCGGGGAGCTGTTTTTT

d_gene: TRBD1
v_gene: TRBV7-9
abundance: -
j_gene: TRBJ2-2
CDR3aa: CASQDRGRPGELFF
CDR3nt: TGTGCCAGCCAGGACAGGGGGCGACCCGGGGAGCTGTTTTTT

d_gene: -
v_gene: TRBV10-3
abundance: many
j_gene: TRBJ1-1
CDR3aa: CAISETGWTTEAFF
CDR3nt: TGTGCCATCAGTGAGACAGGGTGGACCACTGAAGCTTTCTTT

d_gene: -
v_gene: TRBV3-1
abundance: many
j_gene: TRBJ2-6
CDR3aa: CASSRAGMTNSRANVLTF
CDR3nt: TGTGCCAGCAGCCGTGCGGGAATGACAAACTCTAGGGCCAACGTCCTGACTTTC

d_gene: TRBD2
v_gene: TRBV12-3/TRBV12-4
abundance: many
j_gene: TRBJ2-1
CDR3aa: CASSPRTSGSLDEQFF
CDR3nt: TGTGCCAGCAGTCCCCGAACTAGCGGGAGTTTGGATGAGCAGTTCTTC

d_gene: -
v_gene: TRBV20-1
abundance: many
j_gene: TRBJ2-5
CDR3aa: CSASADREGETQYF
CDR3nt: TGCAGTGCTAGCGCCGACAGAGAGGGAGAGACCCAGTACTTC